This TCR beta chain came from a study of Graves' ophthalmopathy and Graves' hyperthyroidism. Findings and limits, study-wide: Detection in blood was also observed for most expanded thyroid clonotypes above 0.001 frequency.

Between the trimmed V and J ends, which lost 9 bases and 4 bases, there was a span of 19 bases. Looked up from germline, CDR1 is MNHNS and CDR2 is SASEGT. CDR3 length: 16 residues. This clonotype was counted at least ten times. The antigen is not known. TCR beta CDR3 amplification used RNA transcripts. Following a first-round RT-PCR that used HTBI primers, a second-round multiplex PCR was carried out. TCRdb passed the multiplex PCR reads through MiXCR, listing each CDR3 protein once. The sample lists under 400,000 distinct CDR3 sequences, 15% to 20% occurring once. The chain combines TRBV6-1 with TRBJ2-6; tentative D call: TRBD1 (6 bases). Sequenced: peripheral blood. This sequence was found in an adult man with Graves' ophthalmopathy. The CDR3 loop is CASTGLRGVGANVLTF. Written as DNA, the CDR3 is TGTGCCAGTACAGGGTTAAGGGGAGTGGGGGCCAACGTCCTGACTTTC.